The 7 T cell receptor beta chains below come from one sample, sequenced in a study of blood T cell repertoires in COVID-19 (TCRdb year 2020). Library creation used the immunoSEQ multiplex PCR assay. Held by TCRdb, this immuneACCESS table contains in-frame sequences only and omits some clones. Under half of the omission traces to an unresolved V gene where checked; the cause of the rest is unknown. This sample gives roughly 500,000 clones in total; 70% to 90% of them show up just once. The ten largest clones add up to about 3.2% of the sample. Sequenced material: peripheral blood. The receptors stem from a human donor in a cohort sampled during active COVID-19.

The chain employs TRBV4-1 and TRBJ1-1, with TRBD1 identical over 7 bases. Germline CDR1 MGHRA, CDR2 YSYEKL. V was pared by 0 bases and J by 4 bases, with 8 bases of the junction left unmatched. The CDR3 totals 16 residues. The CDR3 DNA sequence: TGCGCCAGCAGCCAAGATGATCTAGGGGACAGCACTGAAGCTTTCTTT. Encoded protein: CASSQDDLGDSTEAFF.

This clone came up once. The chain is built from TRBV27 and TRBJ1-2, with 9 bases aligning to TRBD1. With 2 bases clipped from V and 6 bases from J, the junction kept 10 bases outside the gene matches. Germline CDR1 and CDR2: MNHEY and SMNVEV (reference sequence). The CDR3 loop spans 16 amino acids. The CDR3 here is CASSLSRTGVQDGYTF. As DNA, the CDR3 is TGTGCCAGCAGTTTAAGCCGGACAGGGGTTCAGGATGGCTACACCTTC.

The CDR3 protein is CASSRQARAKNIQYF. Here the CDR3 DNA reads TGTGCCAGCAGCAGACAGGCCCGAGCCAAAAACATTCAGTACTTC. The J gene is TRBJ2-4, the V gene TRBV6-5, with D possibly TRBD1 on 6 matching bases. V lost 6 bases, J lost 0 bases, and 12 bases lay in between. This CDR3 contains 15 residues. Germline V gives CDR1 MNHEY, CDR2 SVGAGI.

This clone occurred once. The rearrangement links TRBV28 to TRBJ1-1; D may be TRBD1 (6 bases). The CDR3 runs 13 residues. Trimming took 5 bases from V and 8 from J, leaving 15 bases between them. Looked up from germline, CDR1 is MDHEN and CDR2 is SYDVKM. The chain's CDR3 is CASSEQGAVEAFF. The CDR3 region has the DNA TGTGCCAGCAGTGAACAGGGTGCGGTCGAAGCTTTCTTT. Drawing the rest from reference TRBV28 and TRBJ1-1, the complete variable domain is DVKVTQSSRYLVKRTGEKVFLECVQDMDHENMFWYRQDPGLGLRLIYFSYDVKMKEKGDIPEGYSVSREKKERFSLILESASTNQTSMYLCASSEQGAVEAFFGQGTRLTVV.

This clone was detected a few times. The chain employs TRBV19 and TRBJ2-6, with D maybe TRBD1 (6 bases). The germline CDR1 and CDR2 sequences are LNHDA and SQIVND (reference sequence). The V end was cut by 5 bases, the J end by 10 bases, with 12 bases between. The CDR3 loop spans 13 amino acids. CDR3 bases: TGTGCCAGTAGTGTCAGGGGAGTGAACGTCCTGACTTTC. Translation gives CASSVRGVNVLTF.

This rearrangement joins TRBV5-5 to TRBJ1-5; D perhaps matches TRBD1 (6 bases). There are 12 residues in the CDR3. The germline V gene encodes CDR1 SGHKS and CDR2 YYEKEE (reference sequence). V shed 5 bases and J shed 6 bases, with 9 bases lying between them. DNA of the CDR3: TGTGCCAGCAGTACAGGGTTTCAGCCCCAGCATTTT. As protein: CASSTGFQPQHF.

The rearrangement links TRBV24-1 to TRBJ2-7; TRBD1 might be the D (5 bases). The germline gives CDR1 KGHDR, CDR2 SFDVKD. This CDR3 comprises 13 residues. Trimming left V 2 bases short and J 1 base short, with 5 bases between. The CDR3 sequence: CATSDSGSYEQYF. CDR3 nucleotide sequence: TGTGCCACCAGTGATTCAGGGTCCTACGAGCAGTACTTC.